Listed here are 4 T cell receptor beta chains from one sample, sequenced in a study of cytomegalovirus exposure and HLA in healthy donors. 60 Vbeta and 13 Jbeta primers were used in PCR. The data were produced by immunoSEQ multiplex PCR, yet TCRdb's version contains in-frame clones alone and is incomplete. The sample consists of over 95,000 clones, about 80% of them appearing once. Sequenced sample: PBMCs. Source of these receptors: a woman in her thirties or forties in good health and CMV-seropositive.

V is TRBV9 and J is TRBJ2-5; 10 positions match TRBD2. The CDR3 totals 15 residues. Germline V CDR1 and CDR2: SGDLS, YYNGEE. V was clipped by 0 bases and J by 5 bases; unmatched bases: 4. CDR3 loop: CASSVDGAGGETQYF. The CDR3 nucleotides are TGTGCCAGCAGCGTAGATGGAGCGGGGGGGGAGACCCAGTACTTC.

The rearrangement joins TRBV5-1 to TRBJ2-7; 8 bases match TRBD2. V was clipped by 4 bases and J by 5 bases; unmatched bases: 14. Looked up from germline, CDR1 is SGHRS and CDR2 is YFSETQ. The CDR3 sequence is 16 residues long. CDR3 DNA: TGCGCCAGCAGCCTGAGCGCGGGGGGCTTTGTGGACGAGCAGTACTTC. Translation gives CASSLSAGGFVDEQYF.

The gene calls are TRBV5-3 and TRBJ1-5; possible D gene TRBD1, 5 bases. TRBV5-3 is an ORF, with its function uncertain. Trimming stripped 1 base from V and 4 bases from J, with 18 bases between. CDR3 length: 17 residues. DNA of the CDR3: TGTGCCAGAAGCTTGAGGGGAACGGACGGAAGGAATCAGCCCCAGCATTTT. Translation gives CARSLRGTDGRNQPQHF.

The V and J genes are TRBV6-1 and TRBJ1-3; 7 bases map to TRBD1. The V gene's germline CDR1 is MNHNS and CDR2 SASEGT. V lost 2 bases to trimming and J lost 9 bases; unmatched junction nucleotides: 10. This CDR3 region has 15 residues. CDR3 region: CASSEMTGSWGTIYF. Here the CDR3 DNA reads TGTGCCAGCAGTGAAATGACAGGGTCTTGGGGCACCATATATTTT.